Listed here are 5 T cell receptor beta chains from one sample, sequenced in a study of T-cell memory formation after mild COVID-19. TCRdb itself ran the 5' RACE reads through MiXCR, one entry per CDR3 protein. The sample carries about 430,000 distinct CDR3 sequences, around 24% recorded once. The specimen sequenced was PBMCs or a T cell subset sorted from them (not recorded which). These receptors originate from an adult woman who had mild COVID-19 (a few samples of this study predate the infection). Cell type and time point are not known.

V usage is TRBV19 and J usage is TRBJ2-5; D not certain. The CDR3 has 13 amino acids. CDR1 is LNHDA, CDR2 SQIVND, per germline (reference sequence). V lost 3 bases to trimming and J lost 5 bases, with 10 bases between them. The CDR3 DNA reads as TGTGCCAGTAGTATGGTTAGCCGTGAGACCCAGTACTTC. Its protein product is CASSMVSRETQYF.

This clonotype was found a few times. This chain joins TRBV7-9 and TRBJ1-4, with 7 bases fitting TRBD1. The CDR3 has 15 residues. V was pared by 5 bases and J by 7 bases, with 10 bases of the junction left unmatched. Germline loops: CDR1 SEHNR, CDR2 FQNEAQ (reference sequence). The CDR3 coding sequence is TGTGCCAGCAGCACCCCAGGGGGTTTTGGTGAAAAACTGTTTTTT. This gives the protein CASSTPGGFGEKLFF. Looking up the rest from reference TRBV7-9 and TRBJ1-4 gives the full variable domain: DTGVSQNPRHKITKRGQNVTFRCDPISEHNRLYWYRQTLGQGPEFLTYFQNEAQLEKSRLLSDRFSAERPKGSFSTLEIQRTEQGDSAMYLCASSTPGGFGEKLFFGSGTQLSVL.

This clonotype was seen ten or more times. The chain joins TRBV29-1 to TRBJ1-2; D possibly corresponds to TRBD1 (6 bases). V was pared by 7 bases and J by 8 bases, with 20 bases between. Germline CDR1 reads SQVTM; CDR2 reads ANQGSEA. The CDR3 extends over 13 amino acids. The CDR3 DNA sequence: TGCAGCGCCGGGGACACGGGGAGCCGGGGCTACACCTTC. Its protein product is CSAGDTGSRGYTF.

The chain recombines TRBV6-2 or TRBV6-3 with TRBJ2-5, with a possible D match to TRBD1 (6 bases). The CDR3 sequence is 15 residues long. Germline loops: CDR1 MNHEY, CDR2 SVGEGT. V lost 8 bases and J 2 bases, leaving 18 bases between the germline ends. The CDR3 here is CASLPGTRPQETQYF. The CDR3 bases are TGTGCCAGCCTCCCCGGGACACGACCTCAAGAGACCCAGTACTTC.

This clonotype appeared many times. The chain uses TRBV7-9 and TRBJ2-1; a weak D match, TRBD2 (7 bases). Per the germline V gene, CDR1 is SEHNR and CDR2 is FQNEAQ (reference sequence). This CDR3 contains 16 residues. Trimming stripped 4 bases from V and 2 bases from J, with 15 bases between. CDR3 sequence reads: CASSSMWGGPYNEQFF. As DNA, the CDR3 is TGTGCCAGCAGCTCGATGTGGGGGGGGCCCTACAATGAGCAGTTCTTC.